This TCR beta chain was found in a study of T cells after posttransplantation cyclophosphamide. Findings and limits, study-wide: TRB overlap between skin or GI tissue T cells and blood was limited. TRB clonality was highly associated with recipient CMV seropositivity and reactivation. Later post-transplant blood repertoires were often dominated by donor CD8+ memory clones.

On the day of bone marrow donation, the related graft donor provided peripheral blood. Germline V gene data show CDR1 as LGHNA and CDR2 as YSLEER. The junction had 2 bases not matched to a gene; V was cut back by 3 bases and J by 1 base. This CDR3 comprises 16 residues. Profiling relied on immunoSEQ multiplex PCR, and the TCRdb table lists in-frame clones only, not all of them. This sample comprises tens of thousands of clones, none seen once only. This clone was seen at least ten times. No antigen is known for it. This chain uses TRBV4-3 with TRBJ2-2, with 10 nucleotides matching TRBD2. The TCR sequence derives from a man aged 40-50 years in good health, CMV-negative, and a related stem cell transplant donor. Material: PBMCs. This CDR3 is CASSHPSGGNTGELFF. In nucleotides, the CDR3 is TGCGCCAGCAGCCACCCTAGCGGGGGGAACACCGGGGAGCTGTTTTTT.